The rows below give T cell receptor beta chains drawn from one sample of a study of metastatic and nonmetastatic thyroid tumors. TCRdb re-clonotyped the PCR reads via MiXCR. The table includes 3,500 to 4,500 clones, about a third detected once. The specimen was adjacent normal tissue. The receptors shown here come from a male donor with papillary thyroid cancer or a benign thyroid nodule (not recorded which). Some clones in this sample may be carry-over from other donors' samples. Each CDR3 is given with its conserved first and last residue. D genes are given only for firm matches.

CDR3 protein: CASSFSGGAGEAFF; V gene: TRBV5-8; D gene: -; J gene: TRBJ1-1
CDR3 protein: CSASGARGQTYEHYF; V gene: TRBV20-1; D gene: -; J gene: TRBJ2-7
CDR3 protein: CASRANSYNEQFF; V gene: TRBV19; D gene: -; J gene: TRBJ2-1
CDR3 protein: CASSSTSGQTYEQYF; V gene: TRBV5-1; D gene: TRBD2; J gene: TRBJ2-7
CDR3 protein: CASTGPWDTEAFF; V gene: TRBV6-1; D gene: -; J gene: TRBJ1-1
CDR3 protein: CASSEQGTSASWGGGYTF; V gene: TRBV6-1; D gene: -; J gene: TRBJ1-2
CDR3 protein: CASSPRTGETQYF; V gene: TRBV27; D gene: TRBD1; J gene: TRBJ2-5
CDR3 protein: CASSLGRGRSEKLFF; V gene: TRBV5-1; D gene: TRBD1; J gene: TRBJ1-4
CDR3 protein: CASSRTGTYEQYF; V gene: TRBV6-1; D gene: -; J gene: TRBJ2-7
CDR3 protein: CASSFWASDEQFF; V gene: TRBV27; D gene: -; J gene: TRBJ2-1
CDR3 protein: CASSPPSGRDNEQFF; V gene: TRBV7-9; D gene: TRBD2; J gene: TRBJ2-1
CDR3 protein: CASSHNSYEQYF; V gene: TRBV7-2; D gene: -; J gene: TRBJ2-7
CDR3 protein: CASRENRAGGEKLFF; V gene: TRBV2; D gene: -; J gene: TRBJ1-4
CDR3 protein: CASSEEIQGAYEQYF; V gene: TRBV6-1; D gene: TRBD1; J gene: TRBJ2-7
CDR3 protein: CASSYSAGAGYEQYF; V gene: TRBV5-7; D gene: TRBD2; J gene: TRBJ2-7
CDR3 protein: CSTLRGDRGMSNYGYTF; V gene: TRBV29-1; D gene: TRBD1; J gene: TRBJ1-2
CDR3 protein: CASRDGLAGELFF; V gene: TRBV2; D gene: TRBD2; J gene: TRBJ2-2
CDR3 protein: CASSSLGTDTQYF; V gene: TRBV7-2; D gene: -; J gene: TRBJ2-3
CDR3 protein: CAWKTFPNEKLFF; V gene: TRBV30; D gene: -; J gene: TRBJ1-4
CDR3 protein: CATSDPGGDNQPQHF; V gene: TRBV24-1; D gene: TRBD1; J gene: TRBJ1-5
CDR3 protein: CASSLEQLTDTQYF; V gene: TRBV5-1; D gene: -; J gene: TRBJ2-3
CDR3 protein: CASSSDRGPYEQYF; V gene: TRBV19; D gene: TRBD1; J gene: TRBJ2-7
CDR3 protein: CASRSSGSVETQYF; V gene: TRBV6-2/TRBV6-3; D gene: TRBD2; J gene: TRBJ2-3
CDR3 protein: CASSESRGAGGPNTGELFF; V gene: TRBV10-2; D gene: TRBD2; J gene: TRBJ2-2
CDR3 protein: CASSLVRYGELFF; V gene: TRBV28; D gene: -; J gene: TRBJ2-2
CDR3 protein: CAISPDRVSTDTQYF; V gene: TRBV12-3/TRBV12-4; D gene: TRBD1; J gene: TRBJ2-3
CDR3 protein: CASSPPSSRGDEQYF; V gene: TRBV19; D gene: -; J gene: TRBJ2-7
CDR3 protein: CASSESVPGYEQYF; V gene: TRBV6-1; D gene: -; J gene: TRBJ2-7
CDR3 protein: CASSRETYEQYF; V gene: TRBV7-9; D gene: -; J gene: TRBJ2-7
CDR3 protein: CSARERGVPGANVLTF; V gene: TRBV20-1; D gene: -; J gene: TRBJ2-6
CDR3 protein: CASTTREGRYEQFF; V gene: TRBV12-3/TRBV12-4; D gene: TRBD2; J gene: TRBJ2-1
CDR3 protein: CASSPAGTANYGYTF; V gene: TRBV27; D gene: TRBD1; J gene: TRBJ1-2
CDR3 protein: CASSLGGTINEKLFF; V gene: TRBV7-6; D gene: -; J gene: TRBJ1-4
CDR3 protein: CASSEASQGRYGYTF; V gene: TRBV6-1; D gene: -; J gene: TRBJ1-2
CDR3 protein: CASSFLSPAGGLEEDTGELFF; V gene: TRBV28; D gene: TRBD1; J gene: TRBJ2-2
CDR3 protein: CASSLAGERHEQFF; V gene: TRBV7-9; D gene: -; J gene: TRBJ2-1
CDR3 protein: CASSLGARGPTEAFF; V gene: TRBV5-1; D gene: TRBD1; J gene: TRBJ1-1
CDR3 protein: CASRRGGNQPQHF; V gene: TRBV6-1; D gene: -; J gene: TRBJ1-5
CDR3 protein: CASRHGQGGQFF; V gene: TRBV11-2; D gene: TRBD1; J gene: TRBJ2-1
CDR3 protein: CASSVLGNNEKLFF; V gene: TRBV5-1; D gene: -; J gene: TRBJ1-4
CDR3 protein: CASSPRSTQETQYF; V gene: TRBV18; D gene: -; J gene: TRBJ2-5
CDR3 protein: CASSLATAGLSSGNTIYF; V gene: TRBV5-1; D gene: -; J gene: TRBJ1-3
CDR3 protein: CASSDLLAGGARWEAFF; V gene: TRBV6-1; D gene: TRBD1; J gene: TRBJ1-1
CDR3 protein: CATSRVTAGKPGELFF; V gene: TRBV15; D gene: -; J gene: TRBJ2-2
CDR3 protein: CASSQQELAKRDAGTQYF; V gene: TRBV4-1; D gene: TRBD2; J gene: TRBJ2-5
CDR3 protein: CSARDAKAGNEQFF; V gene: TRBV20-1; D gene: -; J gene: TRBJ2-1
CDR3 protein: CASSPGLAVTQETQYF; V gene: TRBV5-8; D gene: TRBD2; J gene: TRBJ2-5